Listed below are T cell receptor beta chains from one sample, sequenced in a study of post-analysis software for immune sequencing data. TCRdb reprocessed the PCR reads via MiXCR and lists one record per CDR3 protein. The sample carries about 200,000 distinct CDR3 sequences, around 29% recorded once. The sample taken for sequencing was blood. The receptor set was obtained from a girl aged 2-17 years with multiple sclerosis. Both conserved end residues are trimmed from each CDR3. The listing skips clone size in some rows; elsewhere it reads once, few, many or a size class.

v_call clone_size cdr3_aa
TRBV10-1 many ASSESVTDTQY
TRBV20-1 many SAGSTRGYNEQF
TRBV2 many ASSVAYEQY
TRBV20-1 many SAGDGHRPSYEQY
TRBV20-1 many SARDGTWGAKNIQY
TRBV29-1 many SQSGTPRLAGPDTQY
TRBV6-1 - ASSESFTSGNYEQY
TRBV4-3 once ASSQGGGARDEQF
TRBV27 few ASSLPPTSGVKNEQF
TRBV5-1 few ASSMTGRDTEAF
TRBV27 once ASSPRDRANTGELF
TRBV7-2 few ASSLAGGGTHEQF
TRBV7-4 - ASSCYQRQETQY
TRBV6-6 many ASRQDSYYEQY
TRBV6-5 - ASSYGGRTHEQY
TRBV10-1 many ASSGPGLADNEQF
TRBV20-1 - SAPGLAGDSDTQY
TRBV27 few ASSLRGMGYGYT
TRBV19 - ASSRGTGGMGTDTQY
TRBV7-3 many ASSQSGTEGYNEQF
TRBV10-3 many AISGGTGGGDSPLH
TRBV3-1 many ASSYSHREDTEAF
TRBV20-1 - SAPVFEARQPQH
TRBV4-1 many ASSQVQAGDLRETQY
TRBV7-9 few ASSWRGAGPQH
TRBV2 - ASRRGKSGYSNQPQH
TRBV6-1 few ASRKTGLETQY
TRBV6-5 many ASGVTTNEKLF
TRBV5-1 many ASSLVGEQF
TRBV5-1 few ASSREPNYGYT
TRBV6-2/TRBV6-3 - ASSFTGAGDTEAF
TRBV30 - AWRSGVAGAYGYT
TRBV20-1 - SARSFLGQGKPGANVLT
TRBV2 few ASSEFGSNQPQH
TRBV7-2 few ASSLVGATNEKLF
TRBV19 - ASSWGRQGFYEQY
TRBV6-6 few ASSYPRTEGFSPLH
TRBV6-5 many ASQDRWWEQY
TRBV6-6 few ASQGRTDSYEQY
TRBV7-9 many ASSLTSPYYEQY
TRBV5-1 - ASSPEGQEGDGYT
TRBV12-3/TRBV12-4 few ASSSGHRVWTGELF